The source of this T cell receptor (beta chain) is a study of blood T cell repertoires in COVID-19. Sequencing was performed with immunoSEQ multiplex PCR; in TCRdb, only in-frame clones are kept and a portion is missing. The sample includes 350,000 to 500,000 clones, about 90% of them seen just once. V lost 3 bases, J lost 3 bases, and 5 bases stayed unmatched. There are 14 residues in the CDR3. In germline, CDR1 is SGDLS, CDR2 YYNGEE. The clonotype comes from a man younger than 35 with COVID-19, enrolled during active disease. The specimen sequenced was peripheral blood. This chain links TRBV9 with TRBJ2-7, with 8 bases lining up with TRBD2. CDR3 nucleotides: TGTGCCAGCAGCGCCCATACTAGCGGCTACGAGCAGTACTTC. Amino acids: CASSAHTSGYEQYF.